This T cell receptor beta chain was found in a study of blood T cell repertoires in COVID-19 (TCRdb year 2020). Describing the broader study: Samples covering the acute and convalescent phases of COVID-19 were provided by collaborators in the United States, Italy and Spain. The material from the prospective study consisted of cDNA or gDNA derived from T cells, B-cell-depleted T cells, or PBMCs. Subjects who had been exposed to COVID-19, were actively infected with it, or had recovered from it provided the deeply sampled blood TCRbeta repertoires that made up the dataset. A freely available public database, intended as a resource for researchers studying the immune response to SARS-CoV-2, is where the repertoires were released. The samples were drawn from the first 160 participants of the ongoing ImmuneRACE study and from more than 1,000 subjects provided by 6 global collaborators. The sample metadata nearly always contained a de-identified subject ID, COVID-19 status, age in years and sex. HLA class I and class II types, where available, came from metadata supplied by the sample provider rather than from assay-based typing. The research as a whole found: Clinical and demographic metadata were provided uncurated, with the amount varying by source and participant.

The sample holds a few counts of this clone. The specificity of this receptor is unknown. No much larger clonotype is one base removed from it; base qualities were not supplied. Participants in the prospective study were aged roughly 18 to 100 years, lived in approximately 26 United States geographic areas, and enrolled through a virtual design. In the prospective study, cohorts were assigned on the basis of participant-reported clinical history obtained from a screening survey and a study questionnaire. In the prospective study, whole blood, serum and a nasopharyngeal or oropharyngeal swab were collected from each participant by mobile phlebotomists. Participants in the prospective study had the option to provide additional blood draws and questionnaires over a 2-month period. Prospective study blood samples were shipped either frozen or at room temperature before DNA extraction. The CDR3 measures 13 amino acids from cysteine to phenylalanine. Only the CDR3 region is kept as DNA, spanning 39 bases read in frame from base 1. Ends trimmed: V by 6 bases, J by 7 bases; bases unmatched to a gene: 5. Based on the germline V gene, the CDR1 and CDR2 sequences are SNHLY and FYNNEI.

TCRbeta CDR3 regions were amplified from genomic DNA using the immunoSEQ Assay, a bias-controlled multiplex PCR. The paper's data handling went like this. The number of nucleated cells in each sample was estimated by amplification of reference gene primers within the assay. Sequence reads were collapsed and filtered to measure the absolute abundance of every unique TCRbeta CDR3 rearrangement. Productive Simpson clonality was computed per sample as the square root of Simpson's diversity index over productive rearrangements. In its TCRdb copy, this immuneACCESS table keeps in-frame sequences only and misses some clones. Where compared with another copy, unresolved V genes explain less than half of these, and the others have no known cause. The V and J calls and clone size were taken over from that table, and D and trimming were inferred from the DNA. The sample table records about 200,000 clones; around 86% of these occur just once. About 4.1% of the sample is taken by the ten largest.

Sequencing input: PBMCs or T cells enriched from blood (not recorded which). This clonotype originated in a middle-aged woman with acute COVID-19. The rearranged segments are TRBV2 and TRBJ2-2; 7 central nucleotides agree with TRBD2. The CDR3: CASSRREIGELFF. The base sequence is TGTGCCAGCAGCAGGCGGGAGATCGGGGAGCTGTTTTTT.